This TCR beta chain derives from a study of molecular identifiers for immune sequencing clone quantification. As regards this clonotype: This may come from a read error, since a much larger clone is one base off.

Sorted naive CD8 T cells were those defined as CD8+CD4-CCR7+CD45RA+. Germline-derived CDR1 and CDR2 are MNHEY and SVGEGT. This CDR3 spans 13 amino acids. Previously described methods and listed TCR primers were used for bulk TCR libraries. TCRdb recomputed calls from the PCR reads with MiXCR, one row per CDR3 protein. The table includes around 82,000 distinct CDR3 sequences, under 20% detected once. Material: naive CD8+ T cells from blood, with Jurkat cell RNA spiked in. The subset is: FACS-sorted CD8+CD4-CCR7+CD45RA+ naive T cells. The V and J genes are TRBV6-2 or TRBV6-3 and TRBJ1-1; D remains unclear. The clonotype was recovered from a human donor in good health. Some libraries in this study had Jurkat cell RNA spiked in. The CDR3 coding sequence is TGTGCCAGCAGTTACTCGTTGTGGGGTGAAGCTTCCTTT. Translating gives CASSYSLWGEASF.